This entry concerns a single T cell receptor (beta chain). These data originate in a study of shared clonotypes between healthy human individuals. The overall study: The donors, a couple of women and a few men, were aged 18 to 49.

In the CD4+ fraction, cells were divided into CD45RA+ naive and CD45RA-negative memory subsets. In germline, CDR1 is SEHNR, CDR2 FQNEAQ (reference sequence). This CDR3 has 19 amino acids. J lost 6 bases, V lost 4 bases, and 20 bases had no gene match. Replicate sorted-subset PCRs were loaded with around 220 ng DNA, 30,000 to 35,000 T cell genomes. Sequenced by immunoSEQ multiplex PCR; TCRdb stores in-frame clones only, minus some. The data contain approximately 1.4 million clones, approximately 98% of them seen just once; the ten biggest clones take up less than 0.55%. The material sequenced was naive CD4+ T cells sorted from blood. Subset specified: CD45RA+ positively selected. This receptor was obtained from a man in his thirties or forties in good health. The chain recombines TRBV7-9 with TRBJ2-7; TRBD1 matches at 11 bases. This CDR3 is CASSSSFRGQGANLGEQYF. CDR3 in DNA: TGTGCCAGCAGCTCGTCCTTTCGAGGACAGGGGGCCAACCTCGGCGAGCAGTACTTC.